This T cell receptor (beta chain) was captured by sequencing in a study of response to subunit inactivated influenza vaccine. The CDR3 spans 13 residues. The germline V and J ends were trimmed by 6 bases and 1 base, with 6 bases remaining between them. MiXCR, applied by TCRdb to the RT-PCR reads, yields one record per CDR3 protein. The table has a few hundred thousand distinct CDR3 sequences, around 10% seen once; the top ten hold approximately 11%. In this sample, this clonotype turned up many times. These data were also reused for a study on T cells expressing NK-cell markers. That publication notes: UMI-tagged 5'RACE template switching yielded the TCR beta cDNA.

V and J are TRBV12-3 or TRBV12-4 and TRBJ2-2; no clear D gene. This clonotype was sampled from a man aged 50 or older who received an inactivated influenza vaccine. Material: PBMCs from blood, obtained on the day of vaccination. The CDR3 here is CASSFGNTGELFF. DNA for the CDR3: TGTGCCAGCAGCTTTGGGAACACCGGGGAGCTGTTTTTT.